This T cell receptor (beta chain) was sequenced in a study of response to subunit inactivated influenza vaccine. Study results and limitations: Few additional T cells are recruited per seasonal influenza vaccination, authors suggested.

CDR3 length: 14 amino acids. The V end lost 2 bases, the J end lost 8 bases, and 15 bases lay between the germline ends. About this clonotype itself: Its specificity is unknown. A much more abundant neighbour one base away suggests this may be a read error.

TCRdb re-derived calls from the RT-PCR reads in MiXCR, one entry per CDR3 protein. This sample has 450,000 to 600,000 distinct CDR3 sequences, with approximately 6.9% found just once. Sequenced material: PBMCs from blood, taken less than 30 months after vaccination. V is TRBV12-3 or TRBV12-4 and J is TRBJ1-1; D gene unclear. The receptor comes from a man aged 50 to 75 who received an inactivated influenza vaccine. The CDR3 DNA follows: TGTGCCAGCAGTTTAATCCCAAGGCGGAGAGAAGCTTTCTTT. Protein product: CASSLIPRRREAFF.